This TCR beta chain was obtained from a study of T cell clones after liver transplantation. On the study more broadly: Until 12-24 months post-transplant, subjects got standard immunosuppression and no induction.

The repertoire was sequenced with immunoSEQ multiplex PCR; TCRdb's copy has only in-frame clones and lacks some. The sample consists of some 110,000 clones, 90% of them appearing once. V was pared by 6 bases and J by 5 bases, with 6 bases of the junction left unmatched. The CDR3 is 14 residues long. The V gene's germline CDR1 is SQVTM and CDR2 ANQGSEA. Sequencing was performed on CD4+ T cells from blood, taken 12 months after liver transplant. This TCR came from a human patient who received a liver transplant. Part of the T cell pool may stem from the graft donor. V and J are TRBV29-1 and TRBJ2-3; 12 positions agree with TRBD2. The CDR3 DNA is TGCAGCGTCACAGGACTAGCGGGATTAGATACGCAGTATTTT. This gives the protein CSVTGLAGLDTQYF.